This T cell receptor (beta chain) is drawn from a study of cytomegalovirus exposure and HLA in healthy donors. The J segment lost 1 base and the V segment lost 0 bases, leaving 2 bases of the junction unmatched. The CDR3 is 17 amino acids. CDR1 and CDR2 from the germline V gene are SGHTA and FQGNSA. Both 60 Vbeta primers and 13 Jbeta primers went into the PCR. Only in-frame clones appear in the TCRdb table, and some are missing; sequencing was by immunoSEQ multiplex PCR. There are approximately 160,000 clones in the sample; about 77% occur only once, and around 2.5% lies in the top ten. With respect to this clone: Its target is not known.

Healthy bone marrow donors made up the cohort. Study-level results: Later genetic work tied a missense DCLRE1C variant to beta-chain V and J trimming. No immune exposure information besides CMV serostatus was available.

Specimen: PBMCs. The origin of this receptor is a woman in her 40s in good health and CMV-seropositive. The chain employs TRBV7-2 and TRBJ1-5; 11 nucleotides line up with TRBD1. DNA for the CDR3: TGTGCCAGCAGCTTAGCGGGACAGGGGGTGAGCAATCAGCCCCAGCATTTT. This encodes CASSLAGQGVSNQPQHF.